This is a list of T cell receptor beta chains from one sample in a study of blood T cell repertoires in COVID-19. The protocol was immunoSEQ multiplex PCR, while the TCRdb copy is restricted to in-frame clones and leaves out a portion. The sample has around 180,000 clones; 70% to 90% are singletons. The sample comprised peripheral blood. These receptors came from a man in his 70s with active or convalescent COVID-19. The CDR3 runs from the conserved cysteine through the conserved F or W. The D gene is left open where the match is weak. Where a row states a size, it is once, few, many or the class of an expanded clone; other rows omit it.

J gene | clone size | V gene | D gene | CDR3 protein | CDR3 DNA
TRBJ2-7 | . | TRBV30 | . | CAWSTPQGIGTYEQYF | TGTGCCTGGAGTACCCCCCAGGGGATTGGGACCTACGAGCAGTACTTC
TRBJ1-5 | . | TRBV18 | . | CASSHDRYQPQHF | TGTGCCAGCTCGCACGACAGGTATCAGCCCCAGCATTTT
TRBJ2-1 | once | TRBV29-1 | . | CSVGGIPYNEQFF | TGCAGCGTTGGCGGGATACCCTACAATGAGCAGTTCTTC
TRBJ1-5 | few | TRBV28 | . | CASSLGREQPQHF | TGTGCCAGCAGTTTGGGCAGGGAACAGCCCCAGCATTTT
TRBJ2-2 | . | TRBV9 | TRBD1 | CASSSVRDRPTGELFF | TGTGCCAGCAGCTCCGTCCGGGACAGACCCACCGGGGAGCTGTTTTTT
TRBJ1-6 | . | TRBV28 | TRBD1 | CASSFPGQTYDYNSPLHF | TGTGCCAGCAGTTTTCCGGGACAGACCTACGATTATAATTCACCCCTCCACTTT
TRBJ1-2 | . | TRBV6-5 | . | CASSPGVYGYTF | TGTGCCAGCAGCCCCGGGGTCTATGGCTACACCTTC
TRBJ2-2 | . | TRBV6-5 | . | CASSYLGAGELFF | TGTGCCAGCAGTTATTTAGGGGCCGGGGAGCTGTTTTTT
TRBJ2-2 | . | TRBV11-3 | TRBD2 | CASSRDPGGSTGELFF | TGTGCCAGCAGCCGGGATCCGGGGGGAAGCACCGGGGAGCTGTTTTTT
TRBJ1-5 | . | TRBV25-1 | . | CASSPSLGANQPQHF | TGTGCCAGCAGTCCTAGTCTGGGGGCGAATCAGCCCCAGCATTTT
TRBJ1-4 | once | TRBV18 | TRBD1 | CASSPLDRGYEKLFF | TGTGCCAGCTCACCATTGGACAGGGGGTATGAAAAACTGTTTTTT
TRBJ2-1 | . | TRBV6-6 | TRBD2 | CASRPKAGVYEQFF | TGTGCCAGCAGGCCTAAGGCGGGAGTCTATGAGCAGTTCTTC
TRBJ1-1 | once | TRBV29-1 | . | CSVEDSMNTEAFF | TGCAGCGTTGAGGACAGCATGAACACTGAAGCTTTCTTT
TRBJ1-2 | . | TRBV7-2 | . | CASSPQGNYGYTF | TGTGCCAGCAGCCCTCAGGGGAACTATGGCTACACCTTC
TRBJ1-1 | . | TRBV9 | . | CASSEGIMNTEAFF | TGTGCCAGCAGCGAGGGGATCATGAACACTGAAGCTTTCTTT
TRBJ1-3 | . | TRBV7-8 | . | CASSLIGISGNTIYF | TGTGCCAGCAGCTTAATTGGCATCTCTGGAAACACCATATATTTT
TRBJ1-5 | . | TRBV12-5 | . | CASGDRGHQPQHF | TGTGCTAGTGGGGACAGAGGGCATCAGCCCCAGCATTTT
TRBJ2-3 | once | TRBV5-8 | . | CASSLEPTGKTQYF | TGTGCCAGCAGCTTAGAGCCCACGGGAAAGACGCAGTATTTT